Each of the 27 T cell receptor beta chains below was sequenced from the same sample in a study of T cells in tuberculosis. Generated by immunoSEQ multiplex PCR, the TCRdb table keeps only in-frame clones and is missing some. The table includes about 30,000 clones, more than 80% detected once. Sequences were obtained from PBMCs. Source of these receptors: a donor aged 10 to 29 with latent tuberculosis or without tuberculosis infection.

This clone has a single count. The rearrangement joins TRBV28 to TRBJ2-3, with D tentatively TRBD2 (6 bases). Germline V lookup: CDR1 MDHEN, CDR2 SYDVKM. The V end lost 3 bases, the J end lost 1 base, and 8 bases lay between the germline ends. The CDR3 loop spans 14 amino acids. CDR3 region: CASSFLAGTDTQYF. The CDR3, as DNA: TGTGCCAGCAGTTTTTTAGCGGGCACAGATACGCAGTATTTT.

This chain joins TRBV7-3 and TRBJ2-1; 13 bases line up with TRBD2. V was pared by 1 base and J by 4 bases, with 4 bases of the junction left unmatched. Germline V gene data show CDR1 as SGHTA and CDR2 as FQGTGA. The CDR3 sequence is 17 residues long. The CDR3 is CASSLNGLAGDYNEQFF. The CDR3 DNA reads as TGTGCCAGCAGCTTAAACGGACTAGCGGGGGATTACAATGAGCAGTTCTTC.

The gene calls are TRBV2 and TRBJ2-3; 10 bases match TRBD2. CDR1 and CDR2 (germline): SNHLY, FYNNEI. Trimming at V came to 7 bases and at J to 1 base, leaving 2 bases not matched to a gene. The CDR3 runs 14 residues. CDR3 sequence (DNA): TGTGCCAGCACCGGACTAGCGGGCACAGATACGCAGTATTTT. This codes for CASTGLAGTDTQYF.

This chain links TRBV4-1 with TRBJ2-7; TRBD2 matches 8 bases. The CDR3 has 16 residues. From germline, CDR1 is MGHRA and CDR2 YSYEKL. V was pared by 2 bases and J by 4 bases, with 10 bases of the junction left unmatched. Here the CDR3 reads CASSQPLERELYEQYF. The CDR3 DNA follows: TGCGCCAGCAGCCAACCCCTCGAGCGGGAGTTATACGAGCAGTACTTC.

This chain links TRBV2 with TRBJ1-4; D is perhaps TRBD1 (6 bases). The length of the CDR3 is 15 residues. V was clipped by 6 bases and J by 3 bases, with 14 bases between them. Germline V gives CDR1 SNHLY, CDR2 FYNNEI. The CDR3 bases are TGTGCCAGCAGCTACCAGGGGTCTGCTAATGAAAAACTGTTTTTT. This codes for CASSYQGSANEKLFF.

The V and J genes are TRBV7-9 and TRBJ1-4; D remains unclear. The CDR3 runs 17 residues. V lost 4 bases, J lost 4 bases, and 19 bases lay in between. Germline CDR1 and CDR2: SEHNR and FQNEAQ (reference sequence). The CDR3 here is CASSSYAGVVVNEKLFF. CDR3 nucleotide sequence: TGTGCCAGCAGCTCTTATGCCGGAGTTGTGGTTAATGAAAAACTGTTTTTT.

The chain joins TRBV18 to TRBJ1-1; 7 nucleotides agree with TRBD1. After removal of 3 bases from V and 3 bases from J, the junction contained 1 base not matched to a gene. CDR1 is KGHSH, CDR2 LQKENI, per germline. The CDR3 is 13 residues long. The CDR3 region has the DNA TGTGCCAGCTCACCTCAGGGGGACACTGAAGCTTTCTTT. Residues: CASSPQGDTEAFF.

The V call is TRBV28, the J call TRBJ1-4; the D is unclear. Per germline, CDR1 MDHEN and CDR2 SYDVKM. V shed 3 bases and J shed 7 bases, with 12 bases lying between them. The CDR3 extends over 14 amino acids. In DNA form, the CDR3 reads TGTGCCAGCAGTTTGACCCTAACGGGTGAAAAACTGTTTTTT. Translated: CASSLTLTGEKLFF.

This rearrangement joins TRBV7-2 to TRBJ2-3; 7 nucleotides agree with TRBD1. CDR1 is SGHTA and CDR2 is FQGNSA in the germline V gene. The CDR3 covers 12 residues. Trimming removed 6 bases from V and 6 bases from J; junction bases left unmatched: 3. This CDR3 reads CASRKQGDTQYF. Here the CDR3 DNA reads TGTGCCAGCAGAAAACAGGGGGATACGCAGTATTTT. The full variable domain, in which reference TRBV7-2 and TRBJ2-3 provide the parts outside the CDR3, is GAGVSQSPSNKVTEKGKDVELRCDPISGHTALYWYRQSLGQGLEFLIYFQGNSAPDKSGLPSDRFSAERTGGSVSTLTIQRTQQEDSAVYLCASRKQGDTQYFGPGTRLTVL.

The chain combines TRBV28 with TRBJ2-3; D is possibly TRBD2 (6 bases). Per the germline V gene, CDR1 is MDHEN and CDR2 is SYDVKM. V lost 5 bases, J lost 0 bases, and 15 bases lay in between. The CDR3 runs 16 residues. The CDR3 DNA sequence: TGTGCCAGCAGTCTCAATAGCGGAACTAGCACAGATACGCAGTATTTT. Its protein product is CASSLNSGTSTDTQYF.

This chain links TRBV29-1 with TRBJ1-2, with a possible D match to TRBD1 (6 bases). The CDR3 spans 14 residues. V was clipped by 7 bases and J by 3 bases, with 18 bases between them. Germline CDR1 and CDR2: SQVTM and ANQGSEA. The CDR3, as DNA: TGCAGCGCCGCCCCGACAGGATCATACTATGGCTACACCTTC. It is translated as CSAAPTGSYYGYTF.

V and J are TRBV5-1 and TRBJ1-2, with 8 bases that match TRBD1. The J segment lost 8 bases and the V segment lost 3 bases, leaving 6 bases of the junction unmatched. The CDR3 is 13 amino acids. CDR1 SGHRS and CDR2 YFSETQ come from the germline V gene. The CDR3 loop reads CASSWGQASGYTF. The DNA of the CDR3 is TGCGCCAGCAGCTGGGGACAGGCTTCCGGCTACACCTTC.

The genes are TRBV15 and TRBJ2-7; D perhaps matches TRBD2 (6 bases). Germline CDR1 and CDR2: LNHNV and YYDKDF (reference sequence). V was clipped by 0 bases and J by 2 bases, with 14 bases between them. This CDR3 contains 16 residues. The CDR3: CATSRDGLEGPYEQYF. In DNA form, the CDR3 reads TGTGCCACCAGCAGAGATGGGTTGGAGGGACCCTACGAGCAGTACTTC.

The chain has TRBV18 and TRBJ2-2, with D perhaps TRBD1 (6 bases). CDR3 size: 16 residues. Germline V gene data show CDR1 as KGHSH and CDR2 as LQKENI. Trimming took 3 bases from V and 1 from J, leaving 12 bases between them. The CDR3 bases are TGTGCCAGCTCACCCCCGGACAGTAGGAACACCGGGGAGCTGTTTTTT. Translation gives CASSPPDSRNTGELFF.

The chain recombines TRBV11-2 with TRBJ1-3; D remains ambiguous. This CDR3 has 14 amino acids. Germline CDR1 is SGHAT and CDR2 is FQNNGV. The V end lost 5 bases, the J end lost 3 bases, and 11 bases lay between the germline ends. CDR3 in amino acids: CASSPGSFGNTIYF. The CDR3 DNA is TGTGCCAGCAGCCCCGGTTCATTTGGAAACACCATATATTTT.

The table lists this clone with a count of one. This chain joins TRBV6-6 and TRBJ2-2; 7 nucleotides line up with TRBD2. The CDR3 length is 14 residues. J lost 1 base, V lost 6 bases, and 2 bases had no gene match. CDR1 and CDR2 (germline): MNHNY, SVGAGI (reference sequence). The CDR3 spells CASSERGNTGELFF. CDR3 in DNA: TGTGCCAGCAGCGAGCGGGGGAACACCGGGGAGCTGTTTTTT.

The rearrangement links TRBV7-9 to TRBJ2-1, with D perhaps TRBD2 (7 bases). There are 15 residues in the CDR3. The germline V gene encodes CDR1 SEHNR and CDR2 FQNEAQ (reference sequence). Trimming cost V 5 bases and J 7 bases, with 18 bases left between them. The CDR3 region is CASSAGGGGKNEQFF. The CDR3, as DNA: TGTGCCAGCAGCGCAGGCGGCGGGGGCAAGAATGAGCAGTTCTTC. Full variable domain (missing parts from reference TRBV7-9 and TRBJ2-1): DTGVSQNPRHKITKRGQNVTFRCDPISEHNRLYWYRQTLGQGPEFLTYFQNEAQLEKSRLLSDRFSAERPKGSFSTLEIQRTEQGDSAMYLCASSAGGGGKNEQFFGPGTRLTVL.

The chain combines TRBV6-6 with TRBJ2-7, with 8 bases identical to TRBD1. V lost 4 bases, J lost 1 base, and 9 bases stayed unmatched. The CDR3 totals 16 residues. CDR1 is MNHNY and CDR2 is SVGAGI in the germline V gene (reference sequence). CDR3 in DNA: TGTGCCAGCAGTTTAGCGCCAGGGGGCAGGTCCTACGAGCAGTACTTC. Its protein product is CASSLAPGGRSYEQYF.

The V gene is TRBV6-6, the J gene TRBJ2-7; a possible D gene is TRBD2 (6 bases). This CDR3 is built from 15 residues. CDR1 is MNHNY, CDR2 SVGAGI, per germline (reference sequence). V was pared by 3 bases and J by 3 bases, with 15 bases between. The CDR3 spells CASSYYSLAFYEQYF. CDR3 nucleotides: TGTGCCAGCAGTTATTACTCCCTAGCGTTCTACGAGCAGTACTTC.

The CDR3 region has the DNA TGTGCCAGCAGCCTTTACCCCGCCGCAGGCTCGTACACTGAAGCTTTCTTT. Translated: CASSLYPAAGSYTEAFF. V and J are TRBV11-2 and TRBJ1-1; no clear D. CDR3 length: 17 amino acids. V lost 5 bases, J lost 3 bases, and 22 bases lay in between. CDR1 is SGHAT, CDR2 FQNNGV, per germline.

The chain uses TRBV7-9 and TRBJ2-1; the D is unclear. The CDR3 contains 14 residues. The V gene's germline CDR1 is SEHNR and CDR2 FQNEAQ (reference sequence). V was pared by 3 bases and J by 0 bases, with 6 bases between. CDR3 in amino acids: CASSFGYSYNEQFF. Written as DNA, the CDR3 is TGTGCCAGCAGCTTCGGGTACTCCTACAATGAGCAGTTCTTC.

The chain recombines TRBV28 with TRBJ2-7, with 9 nucleotides matching TRBD1. CDR1 MDHEN and CDR2 SYDVKM come from the germline V gene. Trimming took 6 bases from V and 7 from J; bases not matched to a gene: 7. The CDR3 runs 13 residues. CDR3 nucleotides: TGTGCCAGCAGACCACGGGACAGGGCAGAGCAGTACTTC. Translated: CASRPRDRAEQYF.

The CDR3 protein is CASSKTSGIADTQYF. The CDR3 DNA sequence: TGTGCCAGCAGTAAAACTAGCGGGATAGCCGATACGCAGTATTTT. The rearrangement uses TRBV6-1 and TRBJ2-3; 10 nucleotides align to TRBD2. Germline loops: CDR1 MNHNS, CDR2 SASEGT. The CDR3 spans 15 residues. V dropped 5 bases and J dropped 6; count of bases not matched to a gene: 8.

The chain has TRBV28 and TRBJ1-2, with TRBD1 matching 7 bases. The CDR3 consists of 11 residues. With V trimmed by 4 bases and J by 13 bases, 6 bases remained unmatched. Germline-derived CDR1 and CDR2 are MDHEN and SYDVKM. This CDR3 reads CASSYPTGFTF. The CDR3 DNA reads TGTGCCAGCAGTTACCCGACAGGGTTCACCTTC.

The chain couples TRBV6-5 to TRBJ2-1; possible D gene TRBD2, 5 bases. The ends were cut back, 8 bases at V and 5 bases at J, with 10 bases in the middle. CDR3 length: 12 amino acids. Germline V gene sequence: CDR1 MNHEY, CDR2 SVGAGI. This CDR3 is CASGIANNEQFF. The CDR3, as DNA: TGTGCCAGCGGTATAGCGAACAATGAGCAGTTCTTC.

The chain uses TRBV6-5 and TRBJ2-7; TRBD1 aligns across 8 bases. V trimming: 0 bases; J trimming: 7 bases; junction bases outside the gene matches: 8. The CDR3 extends over 15 amino acids. The V gene's germline CDR1 is MNHEY and CDR2 SVGAGI. The CDR3 nucleotides read TGTGCCAGCAGTTACTCGTTTCAGGGGGCGGGTGAGCAGTACTTC. This sequence encodes CASSYSFQGAGEQYF.

The V gene is TRBV18, the J gene TRBJ1-1; the D gene is possibly TRBD1 (5 bases). From germline, CDR1 is KGHSH and CDR2 LQKENI. Trimming removed 3 bases from V and 3 bases from J, with 23 bases in between. The CDR3 extends over 18 amino acids. The CDR3 DNA follows: TGTGCCAGCTCACCCTTTTTTGCGGGCGGGGCGGACGACACTGAAGCTTTCTTT. It specifies CASSPFFAGGADDTEAFF.